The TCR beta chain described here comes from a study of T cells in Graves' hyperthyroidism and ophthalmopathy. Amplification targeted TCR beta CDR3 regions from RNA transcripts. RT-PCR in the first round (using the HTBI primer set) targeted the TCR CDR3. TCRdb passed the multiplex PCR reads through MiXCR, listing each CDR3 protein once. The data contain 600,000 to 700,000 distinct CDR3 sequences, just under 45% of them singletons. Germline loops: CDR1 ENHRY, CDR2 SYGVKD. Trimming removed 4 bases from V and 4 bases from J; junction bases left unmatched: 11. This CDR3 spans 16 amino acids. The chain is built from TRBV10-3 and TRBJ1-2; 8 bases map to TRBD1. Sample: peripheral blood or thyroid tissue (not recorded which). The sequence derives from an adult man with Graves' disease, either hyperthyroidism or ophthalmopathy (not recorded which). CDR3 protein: CAISGSGTGRRYGYTF. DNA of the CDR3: TGTGCCATCAGTGGGTCTGGGACAGGAAGACGCTATGGCTACACCTTC.